Shown below are 20 T cell receptor beta chains from a single sample sequenced in a study of T cells in Graves' hyperthyroidism and ophthalmopathy. TCR beta CDR3 region amplification was performed from RNA transcripts. RT-PCR in the first round (using the HTBI primer set) targeted the TCR CDR3. MiXCR was run by TCRdb on the multiplex PCR reads, yielding one entry per CDR3 protein. This sample has around 440,000 distinct CDR3 sequences, with roughly 14% found just once. Material: blood. The receptors originated from a woman between 18 and 30 years old with Graves' hyperthyroidism.

Ten or more counts support this clonotype. The chain joins TRBV11-2 to TRBJ2-5; 10 bases map to TRBD2. CDR1 and CDR2 from the germline V gene are SGHAT and FQNNGV. The length of the CDR3 is 21 residues. With 1 base clipped from V and 1 base from J, the junction kept 18 bases outside the gene matches. CDR3 sequence (DNA): TGTGCCAGCAGCTTAGGCATACGGCTAGCGGGAGATTTGGGGGCCCAAGAGACCCAGTACTTC. Translated, it gives CASSLGIRLAGDLGAQETQYF. Full variable domain (rest looked up from reference TRBV11-2 and TRBJ2-5): EAGVAQSPRYKIIEKRQSVAFWCNPISGHATLYWYQQILGQGPKLLIQFQNNGVVDDSQLPKDRFSAERLKGVDSTLKIQPAKLEDSAVYLCASSLGIRLAGDLGAQETQYFGPGTRLLVL.

A few counts support this clonotype. CDR3 DNA: TGCGCCAGCAGCCAAGATAGGGCAGGGGAGAGTCAGCCCCAGCATTTT. It yields the protein CASSQDRAGESQPQHF. J is TRBJ1-5 and V is TRBV4-3, with a possible D match to TRBD1 (6 bases). Germline loops: CDR1 LGHNA, CDR2 YSLEER. The CDR3 runs to 16 residues. V shed 0 bases and J shed 6 bases, with 15 bases lying between them.

This clonotype was recorded many times. CDR3 nucleotides: TGCGCCAGCAGCTCCCGTTCACAGAGGGGCATGAACACTGAAGCTTTCTTT. Translation gives CASSSRSQRGMNTEAFF. The chain combines TRBV5-1 with TRBJ1-1, with D perhaps matching TRBD1 (5 bases). Trimming pared 3 bases from V and 0 bases from J, leaving 18 bases between. From germline, CDR1 is SGHRS and CDR2 YFSETQ. The CDR3 consists of 17 residues.

This clonotype was seen more than once but under ten times. The gene calls are TRBV5-1 and TRBJ2-5, with a weak D call TRBD1 (8 bases). CDR1 and CDR2 from the germline V gene are SGHRS and YFSETQ. This CDR3 spans 14 amino acids. V was pared by 4 bases and J by 13 bases, with 23 bases between. Here the CDR3 reads CASSPGGQGSHLYF. CDR3 nucleotide sequence: TGCGCCAGCAGCCCGGGAGGACAGGGTAGTCATCTGTACTTC.

This clonotype was counted at least ten times. The V and J genes are TRBV6-2 or TRBV6-3 and TRBJ2-1; TRBD1 agrees at 9 bases. Per germline, CDR1 MNHEY and CDR2 SVGEGT. The CDR3 length is 15 residues. Trimming removed 5 bases from V and 0 bases from J; junction bases left unmatched: 2. The CDR3 DNA reads as TGTGCCAGCAGTACGGACAGGGGCTCCTACAATGAGCAGTTCTTC. As protein: CASSTDRGSYNEQFF.

This rearrangement joins TRBV7-2 to TRBJ1-2; D unclear. Trimming cost V 5 bases and J 8 bases, with 15 bases left between them. CDR1 and CDR2 (germline): SGHTA, FQGNSA. The CDR3 consists of 13 residues. CDR3 residues: CASSPPNGEGYTF. The DNA of the CDR3 is TGTGCCAGCAGCCCACCTAACGGAGAAGGCTACACCTTC.

This chain uses TRBV7-9 with TRBJ2-4; D tentatively fits TRBD1 or TRBD2 (5 bases each). Germline V lookup: CDR1 SEHNR, CDR2 FQNEAQ (reference sequence). CDR3 length: 16 amino acids. Trimming removed 2 bases from V and 5 bases from J, with 16 bases in between. CDR3 residues: CASSLRVSGPQNIQYF. CDR3 DNA sequence: TGTGCCAGCAGCTTACGTGTGTCGGGACCCCAAAACATTCAGTACTTC.

The genes are TRBV2 and TRBJ1-2; perhaps TRBD1 as D (6 bases). Germline V CDR1 and CDR2: SNHLY, FYNNEI. This CDR3 has 15 residues. V dropped 5 bases and J dropped 3 bases, with 16 bases sitting between them. CDR3 DNA sequence: TGTGCCAGCAGTAAGAACAGGGAGAGGCACTATGGCTACACCTTC. This translates into CASSKNRERHYGYTF.

This clonotype has at least ten counts. The rearrangement links TRBV7-2 to TRBJ2-7, with TRBD2 matching over 14 bases. The V segment lost 3 bases and the J segment 6 bases; nucleotides outside the gene matches: 10. Germline V gene lookup returns CDR1 SGHTA and CDR2 FQGNSA. CDR3 length: 17 residues. The CDR3 nucleotides read TGTGCCAGCAGCTTGTCGCCCCGACTAGCGGGAGGGGTCGAGCAGTACTTC. Translating it yields CASSLSPRLAGGVEQYF.

This clonotype has ten or more counts. This rearrangement joins TRBV13 to TRBJ1-1; D ambiguous. The CDR3 is 11 residues long. V lost 4 bases and J 8 bases, leaving 8 bases between the germline ends. The germline V gene has CDR1 PRHDT and CDR2 FYEKMQ (reference sequence). Here the CDR3 DNA reads TGTGCCAGCAGCTCCTATCTAGAAGCTTTCTTT. It yields the protein CASSSYLEAFF.

This sequence joins TRBV5-4 and TRBJ2-2; D is possibly TRBD1 or TRBD2 (5 bases each). V shed 6 bases and J shed 6 bases, with 18 bases lying between them. This CDR3 has 15 amino acids. Germline V gene data show CDR1 as SGHNT and CDR2 as YYREEE (reference sequence). The CDR3 here is CASTLTGPMSGELFF. The CDR3 DNA sequence: TGTGCCAGCACTTTAACGGGACCCATGTCCGGGGAGCTGTTTTTT.

This clonotype was detected many times. The chain has TRBV11-2 and TRBJ2-5, with D possibly being TRBD1 (6 bases). This CDR3 has 17 amino acids. Trimming took 7 bases from V and 5 from J, leaving 26 bases between them. CDR1 is SGHAT and CDR2 is FQNNGV in the germline V gene. CDR3 sequence: CASTPSGNRASRETQYF. Written as DNA, the CDR3 is TGTGCCAGCACCCCCAGTGGGAACAGGGCGAGCAGGGAGACCCAGTACTTC.

This clonotype showed up many times. The CDR3 sequence: CASSQSLWGSGETQYF. DNA for the CDR3: TGTGCCAGCAGTCAATCCCTTTGGGGCAGTGGGGAGACCCAGTACTTC. The chain is built from TRBV28 and TRBJ2-5, with a tentative D call TRBD1 (5 bases). The V end was cut by 5 bases, the J end by 5 bases, with 21 bases between. This CDR3 has 16 residues. Germline V lookup: CDR1 MDHEN, CDR2 SYDVKM.

This clonotype was found many times. The chain combines TRBV3-1 with TRBJ1-4; 9 bases line up with TRBD1. This CDR3 contains 14 residues. In germline, CDR1 is LGHDT, CDR2 YNNKEL (reference sequence). The J segment lost 8 bases and the V segment lost 5 bases, leaving 6 bases of the junction unmatched. The CDR3: CASSTTGGGEKLFF. In DNA form, the CDR3 reads TGTGCCAGCAGCACGACAGGGGGTGGGGAAAAACTGTTTTTT.

This clonotype was observed at least ten times. The V gene is TRBV7-9, the J gene TRBJ2-3, with TRBD2 matching 8 bases. In germline, CDR1 is SEHNR, CDR2 FQNEAQ (reference sequence). This CDR3 is 18 amino acids long. Losses at the gene ends were 3 bases for V and 2 bases for J; bases not matched to a gene: 13. CDR3 amino acids: CASSFPPGASGYTDTQYF. CDR3 nucleotide sequence: TGTGCCAGCAGCTTCCCCCCCGGGGCTAGCGGGTACACAGATACGCAGTATTTT.

V usage is TRBV12-3 or TRBV12-4 and J usage is TRBJ2-2, with unresolved D. The CDR3 is made up of 14 amino acids. The ends were cut back, 5 bases at V and 6 bases at J, with 13 bases in the middle. As DNA, the CDR3 is TGTGCCAGCAGTGGGAAAACCTCCGCCGGGGAGCTGTTTTTT. Its protein is CASSGKTSAGELFF.

This clonotype was counted a single time. The junction does not match germline at one end; this may be a read error. V gene TRBV11-3 combines with J gene TRBJ2-7; D may be TRBD2 (6 bases). Germline V gives CDR1 SGHNT, CDR2 YENEEA. The CDR3 has 16 amino acids. The chain's CDR3 is CASSQDPSAGPYEQYF. For the CDR3, the DNA is TGCGCCAGCAGCCAAGATCCTAGCGCGGGTCCCTACGAGCAGTACTTC.

This clonotype was seen ten or more times. The chain carries TRBV7-3 and TRBJ2-5; TRBD1 is a possible D gene (6 bases). The CDR3 loop spans 16 amino acids. In germline, CDR1 is SGHTA, CDR2 FQGTGA. V was trimmed by 5 bases and J by 4 bases, leaving 20 bases between them. In DNA form, the CDR3 reads TGTGCCAGCAGCAGAGGACAGTATCCTGCAGGAGAGACCCAGTACTTC. Translating gives CASSRGQYPAGETQYF. Based on the CDR3 plus reference TRBV7-3 and TRBJ2-5, the full variable domain is GAGVSQTPSNKVTEKGKYVELRCDPISGHTALYWYRQSLGQGPEFLIYFQGTGAADDSGLPNDRFFAVRPEGSVSTLKIQRTERGDSAVYLCASSRGQYPAGETQYFGPGTRLLVL.

V and J are TRBV6-1 and TRBJ2-7; D gene ambiguous. V lost 7 bases and J lost 3, with 7 bases in between. Germline loops: CDR1 MNHNS, CDR2 SASEGT. The CDR3 runs to 11 residues. The CDR3: CASISVYEQYF. The DNA for the CDR3 is TGTGCCAGCATATCGGTCTACGAGCAGTACTTC.

There are many counts of this clonotype. V is TRBV5-1 and J is TRBJ1-2; TRBD1 aligns across 10 bases. In germline, CDR1 is SGHRS, CDR2 YFSETQ. The CDR3 spans 13 residues. Trimming at V came to 4 bases and at J to 8 bases, leaving 5 bases not matched to a gene. The DNA of the CDR3 is TGCGCCAGCAGCCCGGACAGGGGGATCGGCTACACCTTC. It is translated as CASSPDRGIGYTF.